Listed here are 28 T cell receptor beta chains from one sample, sequenced in a study of blood T cell repertoires in COVID-19. The protocol was immunoSEQ multiplex PCR, while the TCRdb copy is restricted to in-frame clones and leaves out a portion. The sample consists of 110,000 to 150,000 clones, 80% to 90% of them appearing once. The sample comprised peripheral blood. Every receptor here comes from a man in his sixties with active or convalescent COVID-19.

This chain connects TRBV6-1 to TRBJ1-1; no clear D. Per germline, CDR1 MNHNS and CDR2 SASEGT. Trimming took 3 bases from V and 4 from J, leaving 9 bases between them. The CDR3 contains 13 residues. Here the CDR3 DNA reads TGTGCCAGCAGTGAGCAGGCAGGCACTGAAGCTTTCTTT. Its translation is CASSEQAGTEAFF.

This chain uses TRBV5-4 with TRBJ2-3; no clear D. The CDR3 runs to 12 residues. CDR1 SGHNT and CDR2 YYREEE come from the germline V gene (reference sequence). Trimming removed 1 base from V and 3 bases from J, with 3 bases in between. The CDR3 is CASSLSTDTQYF. For the CDR3, the DNA is TGTGCCAGCAGCTTGTCAACAGATACGCAGTATTTT.

The table lists this clone with a count of one. The J gene is TRBJ2-1, the V gene TRBV3-1 (or the pseudogene TRBV3-2); TRBD2 matches at 8 bases. Germline CDR1 is LGHDT and CDR2 is YNNKEL (reference sequence). The J segment lost 0 bases and the V segment lost 0 bases, leaving 10 bases of the junction unmatched. The CDR3 loop spans 19 amino acids. CDR3 residues: CASSQDEGFSGISYNEQFF. The CDR3 nucleotides read TGTGCCAGCAGCCAAGATGAGGGGTTTAGCGGGATCTCCTACAATGAGCAGTTCTTC.

V usage is TRBV5-5 and J usage is TRBJ1-5; TRBD1 aligns across 7 bases. Losses at the gene ends were 1 base for V and 3 bases for J; bases not matched to a gene: 4. The germline gives CDR1 SGHKS, CDR2 YYEKEE (reference sequence). There are 15 residues in the CDR3. DNA of the CDR3: TGTGCCAGCAGCTTGAGGGGACAGTTCAATCAGCCCCAGCATTTT. Amino acid sequence: CASSLRGQFNQPQHF.

As DNA, the CDR3 is TGTGCCAGCAGTCGGACAGGGTCCAATCAGCCCCAGCATTTT. Translation: CASSRTGSNQPQHF. The rearrangement joins TRBV2 to TRBJ1-5, with 8 bases fitting TRBD1. The V and J ends lost 5 bases and 3 bases, in that order; junction bases with no gene match: 3. This CDR3 is built from 14 residues. CDR1 and CDR2 from the germline V gene are SNHLY and FYNNEI. Full variable domain (missing parts from reference TRBV2 and TRBJ1-5): EPEVTQTPSHQVTQMGQEVILRCVPISNHLYFYWYRQILGQKVEFLVSFYNNEISEKSEIFDDQFSVERPDGSNFTLKIRSTKLEDSAMYFCASSRTGSNQPQHFGDGTRLSIL.

The chain joins TRBV6-4 to TRBJ1-1; no definite D call. V shed 0 bases and J shed 0 bases, with 5 bases lying between them. The germline CDR1 and CDR2 sequences are MRHNA and SNTAGT. The CDR3 spans 14 residues. The CDR3 sequence is CASSDSSLNTEAFF. The CDR3 coding sequence is TGTGCCAGCAGTGACTCGAGCCTGAACACTGAAGCTTTCTTT.

This clone appeared a few times. The chain joins TRBV9 to TRBJ2-1, with 9 bases fitting TRBD2. The J segment lost 8 bases and the V segment lost 3 bases, leaving 6 bases of the junction unmatched. CDR3 length: 14 residues. CDR1 and CDR2 (germline): SGDLS, YYNGEE. CDR3: CASSASGVGYEQFF. CDR3 DNA: TGTGCCAGCAGCGCTAGCGGGGTGGGCTATGAGCAGTTCTTC. Looking up the rest from reference TRBV9 and TRBJ2-1 gives the full variable domain: DSGVTQTPKHLITATGQRVTLRCSPRSGDLSVYWYQQSLDQGLQFLIQYYNGEERAKGNILERFSAQQFPDLHSELNLSSLELGDSALYFCASSASGVGYEQFFGPGTRLTVL.

The chain joins TRBV2 to TRBJ1-1, with D possibly matching TRBD1 (5 bases). Germline CDR1 and CDR2: SNHLY and FYNNEI. The CDR3 is made up of 14 amino acids. The V end lost 2 bases, the J end lost 7 bases, and 14 bases lay between the germline ends. CDR3 bases: TGTGCCAGCAGTGAAAGGACAATGGGGATTGAAGCTTTCTTT. Protein sequence: CASSERTMGIEAFF.

J is TRBJ1-1 and V is TRBV19; TRBD1 might be the D (6 bases). Looked up from germline, CDR1 is LNHDA and CDR2 is SQIVND (reference sequence). Trimming removed 7 bases at V and 5 bases at J, with 20 bases between. This CDR3 region has 15 residues. The CDR3 DNA follows: TGTGCCAGTACCGCGACACCAAGGGGGAATACTGAAGCTTTCTTT. Amino acids: CASTATPRGNTEAFF. The full variable domain, its missing parts supplied by reference TRBV19 and TRBJ1-1, is DGGITQSPKYLFRKEGQNVTLSCEQNLNHDAMYWYRQDPGQGLRLIYYSQIVNDFQKGDIAEGYSVSREKKESFPLTVTSAQKNPTAFYLCASTATPRGNTEAFFGQGTRLTVV.

The chain joins TRBV18 to TRBJ2-1; 14 bases agree with TRBD2. Germline CDR1 reads KGHSH; CDR2 reads LQKENI. The V and J ends lost 5 bases and 9 bases, in that order; junction bases with no gene match: 6. This CDR3 spans 15 amino acids. The CDR3 DNA reads as TGTGCCAGCTCAGCGACTAGCGGGAGGGCCGCTGAGCAGTTCTTC. Protein: CASSATSGRAAEQFF.

The CDR3 region is CATSRQDRGGNQPQHF. CDR3 DNA: TGTGCCACCAGCAGGCAGGACAGGGGAGGCAATCAGCCCCAGCATTTT. V gene TRBV15 combines with J gene TRBJ1-5; TRBD1 aligns across 9 bases. The V and J ends lost 3 bases and 2 bases, in that order; junction bases with no gene match: 5. This CDR3 spans 16 amino acids. The germline V gene has CDR1 LNHNV and CDR2 YYDKDF (reference sequence).

This rearrangement joins TRBV10-1 to TRBJ2-2; TRBD2 matches 9 bases. This CDR3 is built from 14 residues. Germline V gene lookup returns CDR1 WNHNN and CDR2 SYGVQD (reference sequence). Unmatched junction bases numbered 2, after V lost 3 bases and J lost 6 bases. The chain's CDR3 is CASSDSGRSGELFF. The CDR3 DNA sequence: TGCGCCAGCAGTGACAGCGGGAGGTCCGGGGAGCTGTTTTTT.

This clone has only one observation. V is TRBV30 and J is TRBJ2-3, with D perhaps matching TRBD1 (5 bases). Trimming shortened V by 0 bases and J by 1 base, and 14 bases separated the two germline ends. This CDR3 contains 16 residues. In germline, CDR1 is GTSNPN, CDR2 SVGIG (reference sequence). The CDR3 loop is CAWSVQWGSRTDTQYF. The CDR3 region has the DNA TGTGCCTGGAGTGTACAGTGGGGCTCTCGCACAGATACGCAGTATTTT.

This clone was detected once. CDR3 sequence: CASRGPNSSGNTIYF. The DNA of the CDR3 is TGTGCCAGCAGGGGGCCCAACAGCTCTGGAAACACCATATATTTT. This chain connects TRBV6-5 to TRBJ1-3, with D possibly being TRBD1 (5 bases). Trimming removed 6 bases at V and 0 bases at J, with 12 bases between. The CDR3 length is 15 residues. Germline-derived CDR1 and CDR2 are MNHEY and SVGAGI.

The chain links TRBV24-1 to TRBJ2-3; possible D gene TRBD2, 6 bases. Germline CDR1 is KGHDR and CDR2 is SFDVKD. V was shortened by 0 bases and J by 0 bases, with 12 bases between the two germline ends. This CDR3 spans 17 amino acids. The DNA for the CDR3 is TGTGCCACCAGTGATTTGGGAGGGGTCCCTAGCACAGATACGCAGTATTTT. Its protein product is CATSDLGGVPSTDTQYF.

The V and J genes are TRBV11-2 and TRBJ1-5; D gene ambiguous. The CDR3 has 18 amino acids. V dropped 5 bases and J dropped 3 bases, with 23 bases sitting between them. Germline loops: CDR1 SGHAT, CDR2 FQNNGV. CDR3 nucleotide sequence: TGTGCCAGCAGCGCACACCTAACGCGGGGAGAAAACAATCAGCCCCAGCATTTT. Protein product: CASSAHLTRGENNQPQHF.

The chain links TRBV28 to TRBJ2-5; 8 bases are a match to TRBD1. Germline CDR1 and CDR2: MDHEN and SYDVKM. V lost 6 bases to trimming and J lost 8 bases; unmatched junction nucleotides: 8. The CDR3 spans 13 residues. CDR3 nucleotide sequence: TGTGCCAGCAGCGGACAGGGTTTGGAAACCCAGTACTTC. Protein sequence: CASSGQGLETQYF. The whole variable domain, remainder taken from reference TRBV28 and TRBJ2-5, is DVKVTQSSRYLVKRTGEKVFLECVQDMDHENMFWYRQDPGLGLRLIYFSYDVKMKEKGDIPEGYSVSREKKERFSLILESASTNQTSMYLCASSGQGLETQYFGPGTRLLVL.

The V gene is TRBV5-4, the J gene TRBJ2-1, with 11 bases identical to TRBD2. Germline CDR1 reads SGHNT; CDR2 reads YYREEE (reference sequence). The CDR3 covers 17 residues. Losses at the gene ends were 3 bases for V and 6 bases for J; bases not matched to a gene: 11. The CDR3 loop is CASSSLAGDYWSNEQFF. As DNA, the CDR3 is TGTGCCAGCAGCTCACTAGCGGGGGACTATTGGAGCAATGAGCAGTTCTTC. Full variable domain (outside the CDR3, taken from reference TRBV5-4 and TRBJ2-1): ETGVTQSPTHLIKTRGQQVTLRCSSQSGHNTVSWYQQALGQGPQFIFQYYREEENGRGNFPPRFSGLQFPNYSSELNVNALELDDSALYLCASSSLAGDYWSNEQFFGPGTRLTVL.

The CDR3 sequence: CASRATLDRGNVLTF. CDR3 DNA sequence: TGTGCCAGCAGAGCTACGTTGGACAGGGGCAACGTCCTGACTTTC. The chain recombines TRBV5-4 with TRBJ2-6; TRBD1 agrees at 9 bases. J lost 9 bases, V lost 5 bases, and 9 bases had no gene match. The CDR3 spans 15 residues. Germline CDR1 reads SGHNT; CDR2 reads YYREEE (reference sequence).

This sequence joins TRBV28 and TRBJ1-1, with D maybe TRBD1 (5 bases). With 3 bases removed from V and 0 bases from J, the gap between germline ends came to 11 bases. The CDR3 consists of 15 residues. The germline V gene has CDR1 MDHEN and CDR2 SYDVKM. For the CDR3, the DNA is TGTGCCAGCAGTTTGTACGGGACTATGAACACTGAAGCTTTCTTT. Protein: CASSLYGTMNTEAFF. Drawing the rest from reference TRBV28 and TRBJ1-1, the complete variable domain is DVKVTQSSRYLVKRTGEKVFLECVQDMDHENMFWYRQDPGLGLRLIYFSYDVKMKEKGDIPEGYSVSREKKERFSLILESASTNQTSMYLCASSLYGTMNTEAFFGQGTRLTVV.

The V call is TRBV11-2, the J call TRBJ1-1, with 9 positions matching TRBD1. V was clipped by 1 base and J by 3 bases; unmatched bases: 3. The CDR3 loop spans 15 amino acids. CDR1 is SGHAT, CDR2 FQNNGV, per germline. CDR3 region: CASSLGDRVDTEAFF. The CDR3 DNA follows: TGTGCCAGCAGCTTAGGGGACAGGGTAGACACTGAAGCTTTCTTT.

This clone was seen only once. The CDR3 region is CASRISQGDTQYF. The CDR3 region has the DNA TGTGCCAGTAGGATCTCCCAGGGGGATACGCAGTATTTT. V is TRBV19 and J is TRBJ2-3; D might be TRBD1 (6 bases). The CDR3 runs 13 residues. Trimming removed 6 bases from V and 6 bases from J, with 13 bases in between. CDR1 LNHDA and CDR2 SQIVND come from the germline V gene (reference sequence).

The chain links TRBV9 to TRBJ2-2; TRBD2 matches at 7 bases. V shed 0 bases, J shed 3 bases, and the junction held 11 bases outside the gene matches. This CDR3 region has 18 residues. Germline V gene data show CDR1 as SGDLS and CDR2 as YYNGEE. The CDR3 sequence: CASSVDDGGGRDTGELFF. In nucleotides, the CDR3 is TGTGCCAGCAGCGTAGACGACGGCGGGGGACGGGACACCGGGGAGCTGTTTTTT.

The gene calls are TRBV3-1 (or the pseudogene TRBV3-2) and TRBJ2-7; 7 bases line up with TRBD2. J gave up 5 bases and V 4 bases, and 14 bases lay outside the gene matches. The CDR3 length is 16 residues. Germline values: CDR1 LGHDT, CDR2 YNNKEL (reference sequence). The CDR3: CASSPPWAGDTHEQYF. The DNA for the CDR3 is TGTGCCAGCAGCCCCCCATGGGCGGGAGATACCCACGAGCAGTACTTC.

The V call is TRBV5-1, the J call TRBJ2-5, with 13 bases matching TRBD2. The germline CDR1 and CDR2 sequences are SGHRS and YFSETQ. V trimming: 3 bases; J trimming: 4 bases; junction bases outside the gene matches: 6. There are 16 residues in the CDR3. The CDR3 reads CASSSQRTSGGETQYF. The CDR3 DNA reads TGCGCCAGCAGCTCCCAGAGGACTAGCGGGGGAGAGACCCAGTACTTC.

V gene TRBV3-1 (or the pseudogene TRBV3-2) combines with J gene TRBJ1-5; D ambiguous. Trimming stripped 9 bases from V and 4 bases from J, with 13 bases between. The CDR3 length is 13 residues. CDR1 LGHDT and CDR2 YNNKEL come from the germline V gene (reference sequence). CDR3 sequence (DNA): TGTGCCAGTGGGGAGGGAGGGAATCAGCCCCAGCATTTT. It translates to CASGEGGNQPQHF.

The chain carries TRBV28 and TRBJ2-1; 7 bases line up with TRBD2. Germline V gives CDR1 MDHEN, CDR2 SYDVKM. The CDR3 covers 14 residues. After removal of 4 bases from V and 7 bases from J, the junction contained 7 bases not matched to a gene. The CDR3, as DNA: TGTGCCAGCAGTTCCCCGGGAGGACGGAATGAGCAGTTCTTC. This codes for CASSSPGGRNEQFF.

J is TRBJ2-2 and V is TRBV13, with 7 bases that match TRBD1. With 7 bases clipped from V and 6 bases from J, the junction kept 8 bases outside the gene matches. The CDR3 runs 14 residues. Germline assignment: CDR1 PRHDT and CDR2 FYEKMQ (reference sequence). The CDR3 here is CASMSTGSPGELFF. CDR3 DNA sequence: TGTGCCAGCATGTCGACAGGGTCCCCCGGGGAGCTGTTTTTT.